Given below is one T cell receptor (beta chain) in context. Its antigen remains unknown. 13 Jbeta primers and 60 Vbeta primers were used for the PCR. Assay: immunoSEQ multiplex PCR; the TCRdb copy retains only in-frame clones and omits some. The table has 200,000 to 250,000 clones, around 85% seen once. Germline CDR1 is SGHRS and CDR2 is YFSETQ. The CDR3 is made up of 16 amino acids. V dropped 1 base and J dropped 1; count of bases not matched to a gene: 4. This sample was included in a study of cytomegalovirus exposure and HLA in healthy donors. Study in general: Earlier work reported 117 million unique TCR beta sequences from some 180 million T cells. General observations from the study: Donors belonging to an Asian-associated ancestry cluster reportedly showed fewer N-insertions in productive TCRs than the roughly 700-donor mean, according to what a later analysis found. TCR beta sequences numbering about 17,000 were associated with HLA alleles at 0.05 false discovery rate in a later analysis.

The sequence was collected from a man between 50 and 59 years old in good health and CMV-seronegative. Sequencing was done on a sample of PBMCs. The rearrangement joins TRBV5-1 to TRBJ2-5; 10 bases line up with TRBD1. CDR3 bases: TGCGCCAGCAGCTTGACCGGGACAGGGGCCCAAGAGACCCAGTACTTC. Translated: CASSLTGTGAQETQYF.